This section outlines one TCR beta chain sequence together with its context. As yet, its antigen is unknown. Only in-frame clones appear in the TCRdb table, and some are missing; sequencing was by immunoSEQ multiplex PCR. The sample contains fewer than 15,000 clones, none of them singletons. This sample stems from a study of T cell clonality in common variable immunodeficiency. Notes on the study in general: Fewer deletions and N-nucleotide insertions were reportedly seen in common variable immunodeficiency TCR beta sequences.

Caucasian heritage predominated among both patients and controls. Material for sequencing was peripheral blood mononuclear cells. The sequence derives from a human donor with common variable immunodeficiency.

The CDR3 sequence is CASSRNYEQYF. The covered CDR3 bases are TGTGCCAGCAGTCGTAACTACGAG. The chain couples TRBV6-2 or TRBV6-3 to TRBJ2-7; no clear D. The read stops 3 residues short of the end of the CDR3; the missing end is completed from the germline J gene. The CDR3 is made up of 11 amino acids. Germline CDR1 and CDR2: MNHEY and SVGEGT. The V end lost 5 bases, the J end lost 3 bases, and 5 bases lay between the germline ends.